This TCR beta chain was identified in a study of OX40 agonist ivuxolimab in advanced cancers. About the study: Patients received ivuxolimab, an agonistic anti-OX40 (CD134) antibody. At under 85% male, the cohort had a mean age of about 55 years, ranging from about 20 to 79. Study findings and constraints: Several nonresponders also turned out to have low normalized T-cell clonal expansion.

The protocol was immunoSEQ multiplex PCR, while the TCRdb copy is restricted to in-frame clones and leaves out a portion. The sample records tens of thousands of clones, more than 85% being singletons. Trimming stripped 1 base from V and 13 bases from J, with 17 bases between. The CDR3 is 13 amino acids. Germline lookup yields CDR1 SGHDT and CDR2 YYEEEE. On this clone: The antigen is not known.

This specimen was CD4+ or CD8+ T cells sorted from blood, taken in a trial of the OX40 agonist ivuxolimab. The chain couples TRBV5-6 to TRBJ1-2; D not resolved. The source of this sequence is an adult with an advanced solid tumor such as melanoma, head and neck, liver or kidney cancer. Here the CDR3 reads CASSLRSALGGTF. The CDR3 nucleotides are TGTGCCAGCAGCTTGCGTTCGGCCTTAGGTGGCACCTTC. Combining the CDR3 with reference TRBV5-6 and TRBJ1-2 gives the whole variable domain DAGVTQSPTHLIKTRGQQVTLRCSPKSGHDTVSWYQQALGQGPQFIFQYYEEEERQRGNFPDRFSGHQFPNYSSELNVNALLLGDSALYLCASSLRSALGGTFGSGTRLTVV.